Given below is one TCR beta chain in context. Antigen: not known. Reverse transcription of extracted RNA yielded cDNA, which provided the sequencing template. Produced via immunoSEQ multiplex PCR; TCRdb's table is partial and in-frame only. The table includes 55,000 to 70,000 clones, under 55% detected once. This specimen comes from a study of CD8+ T cells in alopecia areata. Looking at the study overall: Treatment of the treated patients consisted of oral tofacitinib, 5 to 10 mg twice daily.

Study findings and constraints: Greater clonality was observed in lesional scalp samples, especially alopecia totalis/universalis, versus normal scalp.

The CDR3 spans 13 residues. The germline gives CDR1 MNHEY, CDR2 SVGAGI. J gave up 3 bases and V 8 bases, and 6 bases lay outside the gene matches. The sequencing here drew on CD8+ T cells sorted from blood, taken at week 0. This chain links TRBV6-5 with TRBJ1-1; 7 positions match TRBD1. This receptor was identified in a human donor with alopecia areata. The CDR3 loop is CASLGTEDTEAFF. CDR3 nucleotide sequence: TGTGCCAGCCTAGGGACAGAGGACACTGAAGCTTTCTTT.